Each of the 20 T cell receptor beta chains below was sequenced from the same sample in a study of cytomegalovirus exposure and HLA in healthy donors. The PCR used 60 Vbeta and 13 Jbeta primers. The protocol was immunoSEQ multiplex PCR, while the TCRdb copy is restricted to in-frame clones and leaves out a portion. The data show some 180,000 clones, around 82% seen once. Input material: PBMCs. Receptors originate from a woman aged 25-40 years in good health and CMV-seropositive.

This clone was counted a few times. The chain combines TRBV4-2 with TRBJ2-7; D perhaps matches TRBD2 (5 bases). Trimming took off 0 bases at V and 2 bases at J, with 14 bases between the two ends. CDR3 length: 16 amino acids. CDR1 and CDR2 (germline): LGHNA, YNFKEQ. The CDR3 protein is CASSQDWERGAYEQYF. The CDR3 DNA follows: TGTGCCAGCAGCCAAGATTGGGAGCGTGGAGCCTACGAGCAGTACTTC.

This clone was observed a handful of times. This chain links TRBV7-9 with TRBJ1-6; D is uncertain. Trimming took off 4 bases at V and 9 bases at J, with 4 bases between the two ends. The V gene's germline CDR1 is SEHNR and CDR2 FQNEAQ (reference sequence). The CDR3 is made up of 11 amino acids. This CDR3 reads CASSSGSPLHF. The CDR3 nucleotides are TGTGCCAGCAGCTCGGGTTCACCCCTCCACTTT.

J is TRBJ2-5 and V is TRBV7-2; tentative D call: TRBD2 (7 bases). The CDR3 loop spans 16 amino acids. V was shortened by 1 base and J by 3 bases, with 15 bases between the two germline ends. Germline CDR1 reads SGHTA; CDR2 reads FQGNSA. CDR3 amino acids: CASSLGGLAEKETQYF. CDR3 nucleotide sequence: TGTGCCAGCAGCTTAGGGGGGCTAGCGGAAAAAGAGACCCAGTACTTC.

The chain employs TRBV6-5 and TRBJ1-2, with D unresolved. Trimming shortened V by 6 bases and J by 1 base, and 9 bases separated the two germline ends. CDR3 size: 13 residues. Germline V gene lookup returns CDR1 MNHEY and CDR2 SVGAGI. The CDR3 sequence: CASSLVRNYGYTF. As DNA, the CDR3 is TGTGCCAGCAGCCTTGTCCGTAACTATGGCTACACCTTC.

This clone has just one count. The chain has TRBV6-6 and TRBJ1-4; 7 nucleotides align to TRBD1. The length of the CDR3 is 16 residues. Germline-derived CDR1 and CDR2 are MNHNY and SVGAGI (reference sequence). V dropped 6 bases and J dropped 1; count of bases not matched to a gene: 8. In nucleotides, the CDR3 is TGTGCCAGCAGAGACAGGGTTCGTCTAACTAATGAAAAACTGTTTTTT. It is translated as CASRDRVRLTNEKLFF.

The chain uses TRBV28 and TRBJ2-2; the D gene is possibly TRBD2 (6 bases). The CDR3 has 14 amino acids. From germline, CDR1 is MDHEN and CDR2 SYDVKM. Trimming removed 10 bases from V and 5 bases from J, with 17 bases in between. The CDR3 nucleotides are TGTGCCACCCTCTCACGGGGGAAAACCGGGGAGCTGTTTTTT. This gives the protein CATLSRGKTGELFF.

The chain employs TRBV7-2 and TRBJ1-3; D uncertain. Germline V gene lookup returns CDR1 SGHTA and CDR2 FQGNSA. V was clipped by 4 bases and J by 0 bases, with 13 bases between them. This CDR3 is 16 amino acids long. CDR3 nucleotides: TGTGCCAGCAGCTCCCCCGGGAGGTACTCTGGAAACACCATATATTTT. Protein product: CASSSPGRYSGNTIYF.

A word on this clone: The sample holds other DNA sequences that translate to the same CDR3. The V gene is TRBV9, the J gene TRBJ2-1; TRBD1 might be the D (6 bases). V was cut by 0 bases and J by 1 base, with 8 bases left in between. The V gene's germline CDR1 is SGDLS and CDR2 YYNGEE. This CDR3 has 15 amino acids. The CDR3 spells CASSVEDSSYNEQFF. CDR3 sequence (DNA): TGTGCCAGCAGCGTAGAGGACAGTTCCTACAATGAGCAGTTCTTC.

The chain recombines TRBV5-5 with TRBJ1-2; possibly TRBD1 for D (6 bases). CDR1 is SGHKS, CDR2 YYEKEE, per germline (reference sequence). The CDR3 length is 13 residues. The V end lost 4 bases, the J end lost 8 bases, and 15 bases lay between the germline ends. As DNA, the CDR3 is TGTGCCAGCAGCCCAGGGGTTACGAGCGGCTACACCTTC. Translating it yields CASSPGVTSGYTF.

The chain has TRBV7-9 and TRBJ2-1; tentative D call: TRBD1 (6 bases). The CDR3 has 16 residues. The germline V and J ends were trimmed by 4 bases and 7 bases, with 20 bases remaining between them. Looked up from germline, CDR1 is SEHNR and CDR2 is FQNEAQ (reference sequence). CDR3 sequence: CASSSRTAGAKNEQFF. The CDR3 DNA reads TGTGCCAGCAGCTCGCGGACAGCAGGGGCGAAGAATGAGCAGTTCTTC.

The V and J genes are TRBV5-4 and TRBJ2-7; tentative D call: TRBD2 (7 bases). Germline CDR1 and CDR2: SGHNT and YYREEE (reference sequence). The V gene lost 0 bases and the J gene lost 3 bases, with 16 bases spanning the gap. The CDR3 sequence is 16 residues long. The CDR3 DNA reads TGTGCCAGCAGCTTGGCGGCCGCGGGGGCGAACTACGAGCAGTACTTC. Protein sequence: CASSLAAAGANYEQYF.

This chain connects TRBV6-6 to TRBJ2-7; 11 bases match TRBD1. V was clipped by 4 bases and J by 13 bases; unmatched bases: 12. The V gene's germline CDR1 is MNHNY and CDR2 SVGAGI (reference sequence). This CDR3 comprises 14 residues. This chain's CDR3 is CASSSTDRGRSFYF. The CDR3 DNA reads TGTGCCAGCAGTTCTACGGACAGGGGGCGTTCATTTTACTTC.

The V gene is TRBV27, the J gene TRBJ1-1; D is possibly TRBD1 (5 bases). V lost 1 base to trimming and J lost 6 bases, with 18 bases between them. The CDR3 has 16 residues. The germline V gene encodes CDR1 MNHEY and CDR2 SMNVEV (reference sequence). This CDR3 reads CASSLWGSGVDSEAFF. CDR3 nucleotide sequence: TGTGCCAGCAGTTTATGGGGCTCAGGTGTAGACTCTGAAGCTTTCTTT.

The chain carries TRBV11-3 and TRBJ1-2; 7 nucleotides match TRBD1. There are 15 residues in the CDR3. V dropped 5 bases and J dropped 4; count of bases not matched to a gene: 10. Per germline, CDR1 SGHNT and CDR2 YENEEA. The CDR3 bases are TGTGCCAGCAGCCCGACAGGGAGAAGTAGCTATGGCTACACCTTC. Translating gives CASSPTGRSSYGYTF.

This rearrangement joins TRBV4-3 to TRBJ2-3, with TRBD2 matching over 9 bases. Trimming at V came to 11 bases and at J to 4 bases, leaving 4 bases not matched to a gene. The germline CDR1 and CDR2 sequences are LGHNA and YSLEER. CDR3 size: 12 residues. In nucleotides, the CDR3 is TGCGCCTCCGGGACTAGCTCAGATACGCAGTATTTT. Protein sequence: CASGTSSDTQYF.

The chain recombines TRBV19 with TRBJ2-2; perhaps TRBD1 as D (5 bases). V was clipped by 4 bases and J by 2 bases, with 14 bases between them. The CDR3 runs 16 residues. From germline, CDR1 is LNHDA and CDR2 SQIVND (reference sequence). CDR3 region: CASSTQTEINTGELFF. Here the CDR3 DNA reads TGTGCCAGTAGTACCCAGACAGAGATTAACACCGGGGAGCTGTTTTTT.

This chain links TRBV28 with TRBJ2-7; 9 positions agree with TRBD2. Unmatched junction bases numbered 12, after V lost 8 bases and J lost 1 base. The CDR3 covers 16 residues. In germline, CDR1 is MDHEN, CDR2 SYDVKM. The CDR3 coding sequence is TGTGCCAGCCTCACGGAGGCGGGGGGGAGTTCCTACGAGCAGTACTTC. Translated: CASLTEAGGSSYEQYF.

The chain has TRBV28 and TRBJ2-7; D gene uncertain. V gave up 5 bases and J gave up 2 bases, with 19 bases separating them. This CDR3 spans 16 amino acids. Per the germline V gene, CDR1 is MDHEN and CDR2 is SYDVKM. For the CDR3, the DNA is TGTGCCAGCAGTCCCCTAGGAATTTTCGCCGCCTACGAGCAGTACTTC. This translates into CASSPLGIFAAYEQYF.

This chain links TRBV5-1 with TRBJ1-1; D unclear. Germline lookup yields CDR1 SGHRS and CDR2 YFSETQ. The V end lost 2 bases, the J end lost 0 bases, and 8 bases lay between the germline ends. The CDR3 covers 14 residues. This chain's CDR3 is CASSFSSMNTEAFF. The CDR3 DNA reads TGCGCCAGCAGCTTTAGTAGCATGAACACTGAAGCTTTCTTT.

As concerns this clone: The junction does not match germline at one end; this may be a read error. The same CDR3 is also encoded by other DNA sequences in this sample. J is TRBJ1-3 and V is TRBV27; tentatively, D is TRBD1 (5 bases). The germline CDR1 and CDR2 sequences are MNHEY and SMNVEV (reference sequence). The CDR3 length is 14 residues. In DNA form, the CDR3 reads TGTGCCAGCAGTTCCAGGGTCTCTGGAAACACTATATATTTT. This sequence encodes CASSSRVSGNTIYF.